Below are 2 T cell receptor beta chains sequenced from a single sample in a study of tumor T cells in aggressive B-cell lymphoma. Method: immunoSEQ multiplex PCR; TCRdb's copy keeps in-frame clones and lacks some. The repertoire holds about 5,600 clones, with approximately 82% as singletons. Source material: tumor tissue. Receptors were obtained from an adult with diffuse large B cell lymphoma.

This chain joins TRBV9 and TRBJ1-6, with TRBD1 as a possible D gene (5 bases). CDR1 is SGDLS, CDR2 YYNGEE, per germline. Trimming removed 4 bases at V and 7 bases at J, with 9 bases between. The CDR3 is 13 amino acids. The CDR3 here is CASSLRQNSPLHF. The CDR3 bases are TGTGCCAGCAGCTTGCGACAGAATTCACCCCTCCACTTT.

V is TRBV9 and J is TRBJ1-5; D not certain. Germline loops: CDR1 SGDLS, CDR2 YYNGEE. V was trimmed by 2 bases and J by 3 bases, leaving 9 bases between them. CDR3 length: 14 amino acids. In DNA, the CDR3 is TGTGCCAGCAGCGTTCGACATTCCAATCAGCCCCAGCATTTT. Translation: CASSVRHSNQPQHF.